The rows below give T cell receptor beta chains drawn from one sample of a study of identical twins. One entry per CDR3 protein results from TCRdb running MiXCR on the 5' RACE reads. Among approximately 260,000 distinct CDR3 sequences listed, about an eighth were seen once. Sequencing was done on a sample of memory (CD45RO+) T cells sorted from blood. The source is a young woman in good health. The CDR3 runs from the conserved cysteine through the conserved F or W. The D gene is left open where the match is weak. Clone size is stated in some rows and not others, as once, few, many or a class when expanded.

V gene: TRBV12-3/TRBV12-4
clone size: NA
J gene: TRBJ2-1
D gene: TRBD1
CDR3 DNA: TGTGCCAGCAGTTCTGAACAGGGGAATGAGCAGTTCTTC
CDR3 protein: CASSSEQGNEQFF

V gene: TRBV20-1
clone size: few
J gene: TRBJ2-1
D gene: NA
CDR3 DNA: TGCAGTTCTGAACTTCGTCGGGATGAGCAGTTCTTC
CDR3 protein: CSSELRRDEQFF

V gene: TRBV6-5
clone size: few
J gene: TRBJ2-2
D gene: NA
CDR3 DNA: TGTGCCAGCAGTTTAACCGGGGCCATCACCGGGGAGCTGTTTTTT
CDR3 protein: CASSLTGAITGELFF

V gene: TRBV7-2
clone size: few
J gene: TRBJ2-7
D gene: NA
CDR3 DNA: TGTGCCAGCAGCTTTCAAACAGGAAACTACGAGCAGTACTTC
CDR3 protein: CASSFQTGNYEQYF

V gene: TRBV7-9
clone size: few
J gene: TRBJ2-7
D gene: TRBD2
CDR3 DNA: TGTGCCAGCAGCTTAGCGCCGGGGGGCTCCTACGAGCAGTACTTC
CDR3 protein: CASSLAPGGSYEQYF

V gene: TRBV12-3/TRBV12-4
clone size: many
J gene: TRBJ1-5
D gene: NA
CDR3 DNA: TGTGCCAGCAGTTTATCCGCCGGACACGGATCCCATCAGCCCCAGCATTTT
CDR3 protein: CASSLSAGHGSHQPQHF

V gene: TRBV7-2
clone size: NA
J gene: TRBJ2-2
D gene: NA
CDR3 DNA: TGTGCCAGCAGCTTAACCAGGACGAACACCGGGGAGCTGTTTTTT
CDR3 protein: CASSLTRTNTGELFF

V gene: TRBV9
clone size: NA
J gene: TRBJ2-5
D gene: TRBD2
CDR3 DNA: TGTGCCAGCAGCTCCGGGACTAGCGGGGGGCTGAGAGGGGAGACCCAGTACTTC
CDR3 protein: CASSSGTSGGLRGETQYF

V gene: TRBV27
clone size: few
J gene: TRBJ2-7
D gene: NA
CDR3 DNA: TGTGCCAGCAGTGGTCTAAGAGGGGCAGATACCTACGAGCAGTACTTC
CDR3 protein: CASSGLRGADTYEQYF

V gene: TRBV12-3/TRBV12-4
clone size: few
J gene: TRBJ2-7
D gene: TRBD1
CDR3 DNA: TGTGCCAGCAGTCGCGGACAGGGTTCCTACGAGCAGTACTTC
CDR3 protein: CASSRGQGSYEQYF

V gene: TRBV7-2
clone size: NA
J gene: TRBJ1-1
D gene: TRBD1
CDR3 DNA: TGTGCCAGCAGCGTCCGGGACAGGGGGCTTCGTGGTGAAGCTTTCTTT
CDR3 protein: CASSVRDRGLRGEAFF

V gene: TRBV7-6
clone size: few
J gene: TRBJ2-1
D gene: NA
CDR3 DNA: TGTGCCAGCAGCTTAAGTTATGAGCAGTTCTTC
CDR3 protein: CASSLSYEQFF

V gene: TRBV3-1
clone size: NA
J gene: TRBJ2-1
D gene: TRBD2
CDR3 DNA: TGTGCCAGCAGCCAAGATTGGGGGGGGGAGCCTCCGTTCTTC
CDR3 protein: CASSQDWGGEPPFF

V gene: TRBV6-1
clone size: NA
J gene: TRBJ2-4
D gene: NA
CDR3 DNA: TGTGCCAGTTCGACCGTATGGGCCATAGCCAAAAACATTCAGTACTTC
CDR3 protein: CASSTVWAIAKNIQYF

V gene: TRBV14
clone size: NA
J gene: TRBJ2-5
D gene: NA
CDR3 DNA: TGTGCCAGCAGCCAAGACTCAGCGGGAGAGACCCAGTACTTC
CDR3 protein: CASSQDSAGETQYF

V gene: TRBV9
clone size: few
J gene: TRBJ2-7
D gene: NA
CDR3 DNA: TGTGCCAGCAGCGGTGGGGGCTCGGTGAACGAGCAGTACTTC
CDR3 protein: CASSGGGSVNEQYF

V gene: TRBV5-1
clone size: NA
J gene: TRBJ1-1
D gene: TRBD1
CDR3 DNA: TGCGCCAGCAGCCCCGGGACAGGGGGCTTGTACACTGAAGCTTTCTTT
CDR3 protein: CASSPGTGGLYTEAFF

V gene: TRBV7-9
clone size: NA
J gene: TRBJ2-2
D gene: NA
CDR3 DNA: TGTGCCAGCAGGGAGGACTCGAACACCGGGGAGCTGTTTTTT
CDR3 protein: CASREDSNTGELFF

V gene: TRBV20-1
clone size: NA
J gene: TRBJ2-5
D gene: NA
CDR3 DNA: TGCAGTGCTGAGGGTCCGGGACACTTGAGAGAGACCCAGTACTTC
CDR3 protein: CSAEGPGHLRETQYF

V gene: TRBV27
clone size: NA
J gene: TRBJ2-1
D gene: NA
CDR3 DNA: TGTGCCAGCAGTTTAGTTGCAGGGAATGAGCAGTTCTTC
CDR3 protein: CASSLVAGNEQFF

V gene: TRBV7-2
clone size: NA
J gene: TRBJ2-4
D gene: TRBD2
CDR3 DNA: TGTGCCAGCAGCCCCTCCGGCGGGGGGGGCATTCAGTACTTC
CDR3 protein: CASSPSGGGGIQYF

V gene: TRBV9
clone size: NA
J gene: TRBJ2-1
D gene: NA
CDR3 DNA: TGTGCCAGCAGCGTAGATTGGAATGAGCAGTTCTTC
CDR3 protein: CASSVDWNEQFF

V gene: TRBV12-3/TRBV12-4
clone size: few
J gene: TRBJ2-5
D gene: TRBD2
CDR3 DNA: TGTGCCAGCAGCCTACTAGCGGGGATGCAAGAGACCCAGTACTTC
CDR3 protein: CASSLLAGMQETQYF

V gene: TRBV6-2/TRBV6-3
clone size: few
J gene: TRBJ2-7
D gene: NA
CDR3 DNA: TGTGCCAGCAGTTACTCGCCAGCGCGTAGCTCCTACGAGCAGTACTTC
CDR3 protein: CASSYSPARSSYEQYF

V gene: TRBV4-3
clone size: NA
J gene: TRBJ2-7
D gene: TRBD2
CDR3 DNA: TGCGCCAGCAGCCGACTGACTAGCGGGATCAACGAGCAGTACTTC
CDR3 protein: CASSRLTSGINEQYF

V gene: TRBV12-3/TRBV12-4
clone size: few
J gene: TRBJ1-6
D gene: TRBD1
CDR3 DNA: TGTGCCAGCGGCCGCCGGGACAGCCACTTTTCACCCCTCCACTTT
CDR3 protein: CASGRRDSHFSPLHF

V gene: TRBV4-2
clone size: NA
J gene: TRBJ2-6
D gene: NA
CDR3 DNA: TGTGCCAGCAGCCAGCGGATCTCTGGGGCCAACGTCCTGACTTTC
CDR3 protein: CASSQRISGANVLTF

V gene: TRBV11-3
clone size: few
J gene: TRBJ2-3
D gene: NA
CDR3 DNA: TGTGCCAGCAGCTTAGGGCTGGTTGATACGCAGTATTTT
CDR3 protein: CASSLGLVDTQYF

V gene: TRBV11-2
clone size: few
J gene: TRBJ2-3
D gene: TRBD2
CDR3 DNA: TGTGCCAGCAGCTTAACCGGGACTAGCGGGGGGCGGGGTCATACGCAGTATTTT
CDR3 protein: CASSLTGTSGGRGHTQYF

V gene: TRBV15
clone size: few
J gene: TRBJ2-3
D gene: NA
CDR3 DNA: TGTGCCACCAGCAGTGGCCGGGACTCCCGGGCAGATACGCAGTATTTT
CDR3 protein: CATSSGRDSRADTQYF

V gene: TRBV7-2
clone size: few
J gene: TRBJ1-5
D gene: TRBD1
CDR3 DNA: TGTGCCAGCAGCAAACAGGGGGCGCTGGATCAGCCCCAGCATTTT
CDR3 protein: CASSKQGALDQPQHF

V gene: TRBV7-9
clone size: many
J gene: TRBJ2-5
D gene: NA
CDR3 DNA: TGTGCCAGCAGCTTAGGGGCATCAGAGACCCAGTACTTC
CDR3 protein: CASSLGASETQYF

V gene: TRBV3-1
clone size: NA
J gene: TRBJ2-7
D gene: NA
CDR3 DNA: TGTGCCAGCAGTCGTGGACGCTACGAGCAGTACTTC
CDR3 protein: CASSRGRYEQYF

V gene: TRBV4-2
clone size: NA
J gene: TRBJ2-3
D gene: NA
CDR3 DNA: TGTGCCAGCAGCCAAGATCCCAGGGGGGGGGCGGGAGATACGCAGTATTTT
CDR3 protein: CASSQDPRGGAGDTQYF

V gene: TRBV11-1
clone size: NA
J gene: TRBJ2-1
D gene: NA
CDR3 DNA: TGTGCCAGCAGCTTAGAGAGCGCGGGGCCGGTTGAGCAGTTCTTC
CDR3 protein: CASSLESAGPVEQFF

V gene: TRBV2
clone size: NA
J gene: TRBJ2-5
D gene: NA
CDR3 DNA: TGTGCCAGCAGTGATGGTAGTGGCGGAGAGACCCAGTACTTC
CDR3 protein: CASSDGSGGETQYF

V gene: TRBV29-1
clone size: NA
J gene: TRBJ1-2
D gene: NA
CDR3 DNA: TGCAGCGTTGTGGTGAGGGGGACTAACTATGGCTACACCTTC
CDR3 protein: CSVVVRGTNYGYTF

V gene: TRBV6-5
clone size: few
J gene: TRBJ2-2
D gene: TRBD2
CDR3 DNA: TGTGCCAGCAGTTACTCGCTATGGACTAGCGGAGCAAACGGGGAGCTGTTTTTT
CDR3 protein: CASSYSLWTSGANGELFF

V gene: TRBV12-3/TRBV12-4
clone size: NA
J gene: TRBJ1-1
D gene: NA
CDR3 DNA: TGTGCCAGCAGCCACGACAGTGAAGCTTTCTTT
CDR3 protein: CASSHDSEAFF

V gene: TRBV7-2
clone size: NA
J gene: TRBJ1-2
D gene: NA
CDR3 DNA: TGTGCCAGCAGCTCCGCGACAGGTCCCGGCTATGGCTACACCTTC
CDR3 protein: CASSSATGPGYGYTF

V gene: TRBV5-1
clone size: NA
J gene: TRBJ2-1
D gene: NA
CDR3 DNA: TGCGCCAGCGCCTGGGGTAATGAGCAGTTCTTC
CDR3 protein: CASAWGNEQFF

V gene: TRBV11-2
clone size: NA
J gene: TRBJ2-1
D gene: TRBD2
CDR3 DNA: TGTGCCAGCAGCTTAGGGGGGGGGAATTACAATGAGCAGTTCTTC
CDR3 protein: CASSLGGGNYNEQFF

V gene: TRBV12-5
clone size: once
J gene: TRBJ2-1
D gene: NA
CDR3 DNA: TGTGCTAGTGGTTTGGGCAATGAGCAGTTCTTC
CDR3 protein: CASGLGNEQFF

V gene: TRBV20-1
clone size: NA
J gene: TRBJ2-5
D gene: TRBD2
CDR3 DNA: TGCAGTGCTACAGGGACTAGCGGGGGGGCCCGTGAGACCCAGTACTTC
CDR3 protein: CSATGTSGGARETQYF

V gene: TRBV2
clone size: NA
J gene: TRBJ1-5
D gene: NA
CDR3 DNA: TGTGCCAGCAGTCTGGACAAGCATAGCAATCAGCCCCAGCATTTT
CDR3 protein: CASSLDKHSNQPQHF

V gene: TRBV20-1
clone size: few
J gene: TRBJ2-7
D gene: TRBD2
CDR3 DNA: TGCAGTGCTAGCTATAGCGGGAGGAGTTACGAGCAGTACTTC
CDR3 protein: CSASYSGRSYEQYF

V gene: TRBV12-3/TRBV12-4
clone size: few
J gene: TRBJ2-6
D gene: NA
CDR3 DNA: TGTGCCAGCAGCCCTACGCCTGGGGCCAACGTCCTGACTTTC
CDR3 protein: CASSPTPGANVLTF

V gene: TRBV18
clone size: few
J gene: TRBJ1-3
D gene: NA
CDR3 DNA: TGTGCCAGCTTACGGACAAACTCTGGAAACACCATATATTTT
CDR3 protein: CASLRTNSGNTIYF

V gene: TRBV3-1
clone size: few
J gene: TRBJ2-7
D gene: TRBD1
CDR3 DNA: TGTGCCAGCAGCCAAGAGTGGGGACAGGGCTCCGAGCAGTACTTC
CDR3 protein: CASSQEWGQGSEQYF

V gene: TRBV12-3/TRBV12-4
clone size: NA
J gene: TRBJ1-1
D gene: NA
CDR3 DNA: TGTGCCAGCAGCTACGAACAGAACACTGAAGCTTTCTTT
CDR3 protein: CASSYEQNTEAFF

V gene: TRBV27
clone size: few
J gene: TRBJ2-3
D gene: NA
CDR3 DNA: TGTGCCAGCAGTTTAAAGGGGGCAGATACGCAGTATTTT
CDR3 protein: CASSLKGADTQYF

V gene: TRBV9
clone size: NA
J gene: TRBJ1-6
D gene: NA
CDR3 DNA: TGTGCCAGCAGCGTAGAGGCCGGGAATTCACCCCTCCACTTT
CDR3 protein: CASSVEAGNSPLHF

V gene: TRBV5-1
clone size: few
J gene: TRBJ2-3
D gene: NA
CDR3 DNA: TGCGCCAGCAGCCCATCGTGGGCCGGAGATACGCAGTATTTT
CDR3 protein: CASSPSWAGDTQYF

V gene: TRBV3-1
clone size: NA
J gene: TRBJ1-1
D gene: NA
CDR3 DNA: TGTGCCAGCAGCCATCAAGCGGGCACTGAAGCTTTCTTT
CDR3 protein: CASSHQAGTEAFF